This is a list of T cell receptor beta chains from one sample in a study of T cells in Graves' hyperthyroidism and ophthalmopathy. TCRdb redid the calling of the multiplex PCR reads with MiXCR, one entry per CDR3 protein. The sample has 200,000 to 250,000 distinct CDR3 sequences, 24% seen once. The sample comprised blood. These receptors all come from a woman in her thirties or forties with Graves' ophthalmopathy. The CDR3 runs from the conserved cysteine through the conserved F or W. D genes are given only for firm matches. Expanded clones are given a class, and other clones once, few, many or no size at all.

j_call v_call d_call clone_size cdr3_aa cdr3_nt
TRBJ2-7 TRBV28 NA many CASEGPGQSSYEQYF TGTGCCAGCGAGGGTCCGGGACAATCCTCCTACGAGCAGTACTTC
TRBJ1-2 TRBV6-5 NA many CASSSLEGYTF TGTGCCAGCAGTTCCCTTGAAGGCTACACCTTC
TRBJ2-5 TRBV27 TRBD1 NA CASSITGEGEETQYF TGTGCCAGCTCAATCACAGGGGAAGGGGAAGAGACCCAGTACTTC
TRBJ1-1 TRBV20-1 TRBD1 NA CSANPGQGAIWNTEAFF TGCAGTGCTAATCCGGGACAGGGGGCTATATGGAACACTGAAGCTTTCTTT
TRBJ1-5 TRBV28 NA many CASTGAYHQPQHF TGTGCCAGCACGGGTGCGTACCATCAGCCCCAGCATTTT
TRBJ2-7 TRBV5-1 NA many CASSSQGRALYEQYF TGCGCCAGCAGCTCTCAGGGTAGGGCCCTCTACGAGCAGTACTTC
TRBJ2-5 TRBV20-1 TRBD1 few CSIWDRQETQYF TGCAGTATTTGGGACAGACAAGAGACCCAGTACTTC
TRBJ2-7 TRBV28 TRBD1 many CASSNPGQGWYEQYF TGTGCCAGCAGTAACCCGGGACAGGGGTGGTACGAGCAGTACTTC
TRBJ2-7 TRBV28 TRBD1 many CASSFRKDRPSYEQYF TGTGCCAGCAGTTTTAGAAAGGACAGGCCGTCCTACGAGCAGTACTTC
TRBJ1-1 TRBV12-3/TRBV12-4 TRBD1 NA CASTLTGTNTEAFF TGTGCCAGCACTTTGACAGGGACGAACACTGAAGCTTTCTTT
TRBJ2-7 TRBV27 NA many CASSSLGGKDYEQYF TGTGCCAGCAGTTCCCTAGGGGGGAAAGACTACGAGCAGTACTTC
TRBJ1-3 TRBV20-1 NA many CSASEDSYSGNTIYF TGCAGTGCTAGTGAGGACAGTTACTCTGGAAACACCATATATTTT
TRBJ2-2 TRBV28 TRBD1 NA CASTLDRGSGELFF TGTGCCAGCACCCTGGACAGGGGATCCGGGGAGCTGTTTTTT
TRBJ2-6 TRBV27 NA many CASSFFESSGANVLTF TGTGCCAGCAGCTTTTTTGAGAGCTCTGGGGCCAACGTCCTGACTTTC
TRBJ2-7 TRBV4-2 TRBD2 many CASSHRLAGDNEQYF TGTGCCAGCAGCCACCGACTAGCGGGAGACAACGAGCAGTACTTC